Below, 20 T cell receptor beta chains from the same sample are listed, as sequenced in a study of graft-versus-host responses after intestinal transplantation. The antigens these receptors bind are not known. Measured with immunoSEQ multiplex PCR; TCRdb has only the in-frame clones, and not every one. The data hold more than 65,000 clones, with 85% to 95% observed a single time. The specimen comprised unstimulated CD8+ T cells sorted from spleen or lymph node cells, sampled before transplant. The receptors originated from a human donor who was the organ donor for an intestinal transplant.

V usage is TRBV7-9 and J usage is TRBJ2-1, with D uncertain. Trimming shortened V by 6 bases and J by 8 bases, and 11 bases separated the two germline ends. The germline CDR1 and CDR2 sequences are SEHNR and FQNEAQ (reference sequence). This CDR3 is built from 12 residues. CDR3 residues: CASSVPQDEQFF. Written as DNA, the CDR3 is TGTGCCAGCAGTGTTCCTCAGGATGAGCAGTTCTTC.

This chain connects TRBV29-1 to TRBJ1-2, with D tentatively TRBD1 (5 bases). V was pared by 7 bases and J by 7 bases, with 16 bases between. This CDR3 spans 12 amino acids. Germline CDR1 and CDR2: SQVTM and ANQGSEA. DNA of the CDR3: TGCAGCGGGGGGGACGATCCGGCTGGCTACACCTTC. It is translated as CSGGDDPAGYTF.

CDR3 sequence (DNA): TGTGCCAGTAAAGGTTTTCGGCAGGAAGAGACCCAGTACTTC. Its translation is CASKGFRQEETQYF. This chain uses TRBV19 with TRBJ2-5; D unresolved. The CDR3 is 14 residues long. The V and J ends lost 7 bases and 3 bases respectively, with 15 bases between them. Germline V gene lookup returns CDR1 LNHDA and CDR2 SQIVND (reference sequence).

V usage is TRBV5-4 and J usage is TRBJ2-3, with 8 bases that match TRBD2. CDR3 length: 16 amino acids. CDR1 is SGHNT and CDR2 is YYREEE in the germline V gene (reference sequence). V lost 1 base to trimming and J lost 5 bases; unmatched junction nucleotides: 9. CDR3 sequence: CASSLTSGSAGDTQYF. The CDR3 coding sequence is TGTGCCAGCAGCTTGACTAGCGGATCCGCGGGAGATACGCAGTATTTT.

This clone was recorded only once. The CDR3 here is CASSRTGGVPQYF. CDR3 nucleotides: TGTGCCAGCAGTCGGACAGGGGGGGTGCCCCAGTACTTC. The J gene is TRBJ2-5, the V gene TRBV27; TRBD1 matches at 10 bases. The germline V gene encodes CDR1 MNHEY and CDR2 SMNVEV (reference sequence). This CDR3 comprises 13 residues. V lost 5 bases, J lost 9 bases, and 6 bases stayed unmatched.

This clone occurred once. The chain is built from TRBV4-1 and TRBJ1-1; 7 nucleotides agree with TRBD1. V lost 0 bases, J lost 0 bases, and 4 bases stayed unmatched. The CDR3 length is 16 residues. Germline V gene data show CDR1 as MGHRA and CDR2 as YSYEKL. The CDR3 loop is CASSQETGVMNTEAFF. CDR3 DNA: TGCGCCAGCAGCCAAGAAACAGGGGTTATGAACACTGAAGCTTTCTTT.

The rearrangement links TRBV4-3 to TRBJ2-4; D gene unclear. There are 17 residues in the CDR3. V lost 0 bases, J lost 0 bases, and 12 bases lay in between. Germline V gene sequence: CDR1 LGHNA, CDR2 YSLEER. The DNA of the CDR3 is TGCGCCAGCAGCCAAGATCGCCAGGCCTTAGCCAAAAACATTCAGTACTTC. This translates into CASSQDRQALAKNIQYF.

The chain recombines TRBV28 with TRBJ2-7; 11 nucleotides line up with TRBD1. The CDR3 has 15 residues. Germline values: CDR1 MDHEN, CDR2 SYDVKM. Unmatched junction bases numbered 6, after V lost 6 bases and J lost 2 bases. The CDR3 protein is CASSPGTGGTYEQYF. CDR3 nucleotide sequence: TGTGCCAGCAGCCCCGGGACAGGGGGAACCTACGAGCAGTACTTC.

The chain recombines TRBV4-1 with TRBJ2-2; 9 bases match TRBD1. This CDR3 contains 18 residues. Germline assignment: CDR1 MGHRA and CDR2 YSYEKL. With V trimmed by 4 bases and J by 2 bases, 11 bases remained unmatched. CDR3 bases: TGCGCCAGCAGCCTAGCAACTCCCACAGGGGGCAACACCGGGGAGCTGTTTTTT. It is translated as CASSLATPTGGNTGELFF.

The chain links TRBV18 to TRBJ2-3; 10 bases are a match to TRBD2. The CDR3 has 16 amino acids. After removal of 3 bases from V and 2 bases from J, the junction contained 5 bases not matched to a gene. Germline V gene sequence: CDR1 KGHSH, CDR2 LQKENI. This CDR3 reads CASSPEAGGITDTQYF. CDR3 DNA: TGTGCCAGCTCACCCGAAGCGGGGGGGATCACAGATACGCAGTATTTT. The full variable domain, its missing parts supplied by reference TRBV18 and TRBJ2-3, is NAGVMQNPRHLVRRRGQEARLRCSPMKGHSHVYWYRQLPEEGLKFMVYLQKENIIDESGMPKERFSAEFPKEGPSILRIQQVVRGDSAAYFCASSPEAGGITDTQYFGPGTRLTVL.

V is TRBV28 and J is TRBJ1-1; no clear D gene. The CDR3 spans 14 residues. Looked up from germline, CDR1 is MDHEN and CDR2 is SYDVKM. Between the trimmed V and J ends, which lost 6 bases and 0 bases, there was a span of 11 bases. CDR3 in DNA: TGTGCCAGCAGAGACGGGGTATTGAACACTGAAGCTTTCTTT. Its translation: CASRDGVLNTEAFF.

The chain combines TRBV30 with TRBJ1-1; TRBD1 matches 7 bases. V lost 5 bases to trimming and J lost 1 base; unmatched junction nucleotides: 4. The CDR3 is made up of 13 amino acids. Germline-derived CDR1 and CDR2 are GTSNPN and SVGIG (reference sequence). As DNA, the CDR3 is TGTGCCTGGGGGGACAGCTGGAACACTGAAGCTTTCTTT. This sequence encodes CAWGDSWNTEAFF.

This chain connects TRBV5-4 to TRBJ1-4; 8 bases agree with TRBD1. The trim removed 0 bases at V and 5 bases at J, leaving 6 bases unmatched. The CDR3 is 16 residues long. The germline V gene has CDR1 SGHNT and CDR2 YYREEE (reference sequence). In nucleotides, the CDR3 is TGTGCCAGCAGCTTGGATACAGGGGGGGAGAATGAAAAACTGTTTTTT. It codes for CASSLDTGGENEKLFF.

This chain connects TRBV27 to TRBJ1-1; no firm D call. V was trimmed by 1 base and J by 1 base, leaving 4 bases between them. CDR1 MNHEY and CDR2 SMNVEV come from the germline V gene (reference sequence). This CDR3 is built from 13 residues. CDR3 DNA sequence: TGTGCCAGCAGTTTATGGGCGAACACTGAAGCTTTCTTT. Translating gives CASSLWANTEAFF.

The J gene is TRBJ1-1, the V gene TRBV13; D might be TRBD1 (6 bases). The V and J ends lost 5 bases and 8 bases respectively, with 15 bases between them. Germline V CDR1 and CDR2: PRHDT, FYEKMQ (reference sequence). This CDR3 contains 13 residues. The CDR3 here is CASSHTGILEAFF. The CDR3 bases are TGTGCCAGCAGCCATACAGGGATTCTCGAAGCTTTCTTT.

This chain links TRBV6-5 with TRBJ2-5, with 8 bases fitting TRBD2. V lost 6 bases to trimming and J lost 5 bases; unmatched junction nucleotides: 8. The CDR3 totals 14 residues. Germline-derived CDR1 and CDR2 are MNHEY and SVGAGI. CDR3: CASRFRGGPETQYF. The CDR3 DNA reads TGTGCCAGCAGGTTCCGGGGGGGGCCGGAGACCCAGTACTTC.

This chain uses TRBV5-6 with TRBJ2-5; 7 positions match TRBD1. The CDR3 is made up of 15 amino acids. V trimming: 4 bases; J trimming: 11 bases; junction bases outside the gene matches: 17. Germline V gene sequence: CDR1 SGHDT, CDR2 YYEEEE. DNA of the CDR3: TGTGCCAGCAGCCGTACCTGGGCAGGGGGAAGGGAGCAGTACTTC. Residues: CASSRTWAGGREQYF. The full variable domain, rest sourced from reference TRBV5-6 and TRBJ2-5, is DAGVTQSPTHLIKTRGQQVTLRCSPKSGHDTVSWYQQALGQGPQFIFQYYEEEERQRGNFPDRFSGHQFPNYSSELNVNALLLGDSALYLCASSRTWAGGREQYFGPGTRLLVL.

The gene calls are TRBV9 and TRBJ1-1; 7 nucleotides agree with TRBD1. The V segment lost 1 base and the J segment 6 bases; nucleotides outside the gene matches: 3. Per the germline V gene, CDR1 is SGDLS and CDR2 is YYNGEE. This CDR3 has 13 amino acids. CDR3 sequence (DNA): TGTGCCAGCAGCGTATATCAGGGGGCTGAAGCTTTCTTT. Its translation: CASSVYQGAEAFF.

This chain joins TRBV5-4 and TRBJ1-5, with a tentative D call TRBD1 (5 bases). This CDR3 is built from 15 residues. In germline, CDR1 is SGHNT, CDR2 YYREEE (reference sequence). V was clipped by 0 bases and J by 4 bases, with 11 bases between them. CDR3 sequence reads: CASSLGGEGNQPQHF. The CDR3 DNA reads TGTGCCAGCAGCTTGGGAGGGGAGGGGAATCAGCCCCAGCATTTT.

The chain joins TRBV5-1 to TRBJ2-7, with D hard to call. With 0 bases removed from V and 0 bases from J, the gap between germline ends came to 7 bases. Germline lookup yields CDR1 SGHRS and CDR2 YFSETQ. The CDR3 spans 14 residues. The chain's CDR3 is CASSLVEYSYEQYF. The CDR3 bases are TGCGCCAGCAGCTTGGTAGAGTACTCCTACGAGCAGTACTTC.